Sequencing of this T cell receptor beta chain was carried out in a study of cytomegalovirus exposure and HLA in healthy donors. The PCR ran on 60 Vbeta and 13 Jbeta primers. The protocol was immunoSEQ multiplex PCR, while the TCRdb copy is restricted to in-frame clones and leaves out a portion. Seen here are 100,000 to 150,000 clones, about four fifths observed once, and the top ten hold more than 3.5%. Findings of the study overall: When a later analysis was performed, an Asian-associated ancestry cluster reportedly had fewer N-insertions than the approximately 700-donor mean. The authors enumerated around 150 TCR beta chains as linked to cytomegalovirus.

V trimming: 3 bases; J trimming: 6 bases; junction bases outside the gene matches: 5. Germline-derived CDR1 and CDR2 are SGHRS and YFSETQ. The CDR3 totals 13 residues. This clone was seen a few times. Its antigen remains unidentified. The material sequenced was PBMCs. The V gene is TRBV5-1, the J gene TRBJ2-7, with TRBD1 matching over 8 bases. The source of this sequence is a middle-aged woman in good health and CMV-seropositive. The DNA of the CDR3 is TGCGCCAGCAGCTGGGACAGGTTGGGCGAGCAGTACTTC. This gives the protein CASSWDRLGEQYF.